This passage covers 5 T cell receptor beta chains from one sample sequenced in a study of PD-1 blockade in classical Hodgkin lymphoma. Every patient had relapsed following autologous stem cell transplantation, and cohorts differed in brentuximab vedotin exposure. Here immunoSEQ multiplex PCR was the method, and the copy in TCRdb shows in-frame clones only, minus some. In the table there are about 15,000 clones, roughly 63% of which are singletons. The input for sequencing was peripheral blood mononuclear cells (PBMCs), taken before the second cycle of nivolumab. The receptors come from a human donor with classical Hodgkin lymphoma.

This clone is labeled as medium-sized. The V call is TRBV2, the J call TRBJ2-7, with 8 bases that match TRBD2. In germline, CDR1 is SNHLY, CDR2 FYNNEI. V was pared by 6 bases and J by 5 bases, with 9 bases of the junction left unmatched. The CDR3 loop spans 14 amino acids. The CDR3 spells CASRAAGVRHEQYF. In nucleotides, the CDR3 is TGTGCCAGCAGGGCAGCGGGAGTACGCCACGAGCAGTACTTC.

The rearrangement joins TRBV10-2 to TRBJ2-7; D is possibly TRBD1 (6 bases). CDR1 and CDR2 from the germline V gene are WSHSY and SAAADI. There are 15 residues in the CDR3. V was pared by 2 bases and J by 4 bases, with 15 bases between. The CDR3 here is CASSELRTDSYEQYF. In DNA form, the CDR3 reads TGCGCCAGCAGTGAGCTGCGGACAGATTCTTACGAGCAGTACTTC.

As for this clone: An end of the junction does not agree with germline; a read error may underlie this. The same CDR3 also results from other DNA sequences found in this sample. The chain recombines TRBV7-2 with TRBJ1-2; D might be TRBD1 (5 bases). The germline CDR1 and CDR2 sequences are SGHTA and FQGNSA. The CDR3 is made up of 16 amino acids. CDR3 nucleotide sequence: TGTGCCAGCAGCTTAAGCGACCAGGAGGCCGGGGGTGGCTACACTTTC. Translated: CASSLSDQEAGGGYTF.

The CDR3, as DNA: TGTGCCAGCAGTGACTCGGCGGGAGCCTACAATGAGCAGTTCTTC. This encodes CASSDSAGAYNEQFF. The chain carries TRBV6-4 and TRBJ2-1; 7 nucleotides line up with TRBD2. Germline V gene lookup returns CDR1 MRHNA and CDR2 SNTAGT. This CDR3 region has 15 residues. V gave up 0 bases and J gave up 2 bases; unmatched junction bases: 1.

The chain carries TRBV6-5 and TRBJ2-2; maybe TRBD2 (6 bases). The CDR3 is made up of 14 amino acids. Trimming took off 5 bases at V and 4 bases at J, with 11 bases between the two ends. Germline CDR1 and CDR2: MNHEY and SVGAGI. CDR3 nucleotides: TGTGCCAGCAGTAGGAGGGATGGCACCGGGGAGCTGTTTTTT. The encoded protein is CASSRRDGTGELFF.